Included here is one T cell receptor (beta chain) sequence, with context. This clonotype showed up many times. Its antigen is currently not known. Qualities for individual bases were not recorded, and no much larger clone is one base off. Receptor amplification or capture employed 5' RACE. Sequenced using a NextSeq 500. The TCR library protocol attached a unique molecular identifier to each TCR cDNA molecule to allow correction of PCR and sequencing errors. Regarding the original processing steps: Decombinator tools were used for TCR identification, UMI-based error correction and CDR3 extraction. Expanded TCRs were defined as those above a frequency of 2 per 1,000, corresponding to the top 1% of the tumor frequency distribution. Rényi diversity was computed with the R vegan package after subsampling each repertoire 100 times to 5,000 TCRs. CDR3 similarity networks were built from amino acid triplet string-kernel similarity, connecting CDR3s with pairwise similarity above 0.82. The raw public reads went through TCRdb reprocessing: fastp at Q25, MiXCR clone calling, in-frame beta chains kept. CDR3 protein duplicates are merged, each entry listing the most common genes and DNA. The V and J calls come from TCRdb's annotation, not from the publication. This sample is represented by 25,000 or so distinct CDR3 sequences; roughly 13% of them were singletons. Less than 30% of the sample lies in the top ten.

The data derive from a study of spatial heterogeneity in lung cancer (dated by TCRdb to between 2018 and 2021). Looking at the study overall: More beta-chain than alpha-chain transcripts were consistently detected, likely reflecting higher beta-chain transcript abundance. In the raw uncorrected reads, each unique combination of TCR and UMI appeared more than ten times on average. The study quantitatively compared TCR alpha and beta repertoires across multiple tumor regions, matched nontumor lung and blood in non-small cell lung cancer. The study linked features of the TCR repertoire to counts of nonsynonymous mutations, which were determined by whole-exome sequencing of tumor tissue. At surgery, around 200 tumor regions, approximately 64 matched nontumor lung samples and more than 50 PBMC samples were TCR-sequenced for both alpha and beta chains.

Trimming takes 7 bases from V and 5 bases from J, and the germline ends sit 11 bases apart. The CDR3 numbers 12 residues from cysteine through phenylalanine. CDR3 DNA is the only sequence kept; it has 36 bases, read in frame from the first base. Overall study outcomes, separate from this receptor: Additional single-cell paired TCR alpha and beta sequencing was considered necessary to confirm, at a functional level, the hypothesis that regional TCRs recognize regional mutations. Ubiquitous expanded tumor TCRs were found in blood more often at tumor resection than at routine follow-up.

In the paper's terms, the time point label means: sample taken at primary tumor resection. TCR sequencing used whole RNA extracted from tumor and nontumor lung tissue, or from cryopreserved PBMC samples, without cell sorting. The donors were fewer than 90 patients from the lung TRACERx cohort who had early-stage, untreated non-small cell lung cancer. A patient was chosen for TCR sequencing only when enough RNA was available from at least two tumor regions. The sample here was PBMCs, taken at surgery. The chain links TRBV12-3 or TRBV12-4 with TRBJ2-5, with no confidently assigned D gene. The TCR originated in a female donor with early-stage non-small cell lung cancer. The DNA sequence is TGTGCCAGCACTATTAGGTCGGAGACCCAGTACTTC. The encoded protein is CASTIRSETQYF.